A single T cell receptor beta chain is shown here with its context. Antigen specificity is unknown. The CDR3 does not end in the conserved phenylalanine or tryptophan, so this is likely a read error. The record originates from a study of response to subunit inactivated influenza vaccine. Whole-study results and caveats: New T cells are recruited in small numbers by each seasonal influenza vaccination, according to the authors' suggestion.

TCRdb re-called the RT-PCR reads through MiXCR, storing one row per CDR3 protein. The data hold more than 400,000 distinct CDR3 sequences, with approximately 7.3% observed a single time. The sequence was collected from a man in his fifties or sixties who received an inactivated influenza vaccine. Sequencing used PBMCs from blood, obtained 23 to 25 months after vaccination.

The CDR3: CSATGSNKDSPLHL. CDR3 bases: TGCAGTGCCACAGGGTCGAACAAGGATTCACCCCTCCACCTT. The rearrangement uses TRBV20-1 and TRBJ1-6; perhaps TRBD1 as D (6 bases). Trimming left V 6 bases short and J 8 bases short, with 17 bases between. Per germline, CDR1 DFQATT and CDR2 SNEGSKA (reference sequence). This CDR3 spans 14 amino acids.